This TCR beta chain was sequenced in a study of CD8+ T cells in alopecia areata. Study overall: Female C3H/HeJ recipients aged roughly 6-11 weeks got skin from C3H/HeJ graft donors aged roughly 6-12 months that had spontaneous alopecia.

This clone was seen a handful of times. Its cognate antigen is unknown. The germline and genes are mouse ones. Sequencing ends 4 residues short of the CDR3 end; the germline J gene provides the rest. Once RNA had been extracted, it was reverse transcribed into cDNA to act as the sequencing template. Some clones are missing from TCRdb's copy, which holds only in-frame ones; the method was immunoSEQ multiplex PCR. The repertoire has 200,000 to 300,000 clones, none seen only once; the ten largest take more than 0.95%. Study findings and constraints: Sequences from scalp samples also cover resident alphabeta T cells of normal skin. Across lesional scalp, and particularly alopecia totalis/universalis, clonality surpassed that of normal scalp. Among patients, TCR sharing was less clear than in mice, a difference possibly due in part to HLA diversity in the patient population.

After pooling, cutaneous lymph node cells were sorted with CD4, CD8alpha, NKG2D, NKG2ACE and other markers. The CDR3 is 15 amino acids. Germline CDR1 and CDR2: NSQYPW and LRSPGD (reference sequence). The sequence was obtained from a C3H/HeJ mouse with alopecia areata. The mouse strain carries the MHC haplotype H2-k. V is TRBV1 and J is TRBJ2-1; 8 bases map to TRBD1. What was sequenced was CD4+ T cells sorted from a lymph node. CDR3 bases read: TGCACCTGCAGTGCCAGGACAGGGAAGGGGGCT. Translating gives CTCSARTGKGA. The complete CDR3 sequence is CTCSARTGKGAEQFF.